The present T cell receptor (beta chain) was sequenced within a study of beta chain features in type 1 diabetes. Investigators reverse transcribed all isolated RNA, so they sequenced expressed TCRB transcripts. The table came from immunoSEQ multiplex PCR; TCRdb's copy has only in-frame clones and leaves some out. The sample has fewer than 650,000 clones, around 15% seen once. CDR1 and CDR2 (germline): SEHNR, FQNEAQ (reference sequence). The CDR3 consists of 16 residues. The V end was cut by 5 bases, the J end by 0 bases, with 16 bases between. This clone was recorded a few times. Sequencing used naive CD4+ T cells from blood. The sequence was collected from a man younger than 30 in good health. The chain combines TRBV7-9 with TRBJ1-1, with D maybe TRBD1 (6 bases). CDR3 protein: CASSPGQGRMNTEAFF. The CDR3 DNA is TGTGCCAGCAGCCCCGGGCAGGGGAGGATGAACACTGAAGCTTTCTTT.